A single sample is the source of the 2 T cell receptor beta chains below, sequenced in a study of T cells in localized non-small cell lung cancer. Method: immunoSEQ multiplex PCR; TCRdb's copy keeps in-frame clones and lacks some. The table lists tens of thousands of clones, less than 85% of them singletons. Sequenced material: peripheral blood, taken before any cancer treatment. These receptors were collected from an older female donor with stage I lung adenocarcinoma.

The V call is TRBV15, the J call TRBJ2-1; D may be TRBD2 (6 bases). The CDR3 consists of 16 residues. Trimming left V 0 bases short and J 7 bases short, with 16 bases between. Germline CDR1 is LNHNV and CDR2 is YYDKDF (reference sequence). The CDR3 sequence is CATSRDYLGGRNEQFF. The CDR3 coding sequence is TGTGCCACCAGCAGAGACTACTTGGGGGGTCGAAATGAGCAGTTCTTC.

This CDR3 reads CASSRPGTRTSGNTIYF. CDR3 DNA: TGTGCCAGCAGCCGTCCCGGGACACGGACCTCTGGAAACACCATATATTTT. The chain combines TRBV11-2 with TRBJ1-3; a weak D match, TRBD1 (6 bases). The germline V gene has CDR1 SGHAT and CDR2 FQNNGV. Trimming shortened V by 5 bases and J by 0 bases, and 17 bases separated the two germline ends. This CDR3 has 17 residues.